These 21 T cell receptor beta chains were all obtained from the same sample, sequenced in a study of blood T cell repertoires in COVID-19. Assay used: immunoSEQ multiplex PCR; TCRdb lists only in-frame clones, some missing. The sample holds around 470,000 clones, about nine tenths seen once. Sequencing input: PBMCs or T cells enriched from blood (not recorded which). These receptor sequences come from a man aged 18-30 years who had recovered from COVID-19.

The chain links TRBV7-7 to TRBJ1-2; TRBD1 is a possible D gene (6 bases). CDR3 length equals 20 residues. V lost 6 bases, J lost 2 bases, and 31 bases lay in between. The V gene's germline CDR1 is SSHAT and CDR2 FNYEAQ (reference sequence). DNA for the CDR3: TGTGCCAGCAGATCTAGGAAGGGGCAGGGGTCGATCGGAAAAAACTATGGCTACACCTTC. Translating gives CASRSRKGQGSIGKNYGYTF.

This clone has more than one count but fewer than ten. The V and J genes are TRBV7-9 and TRBJ2-7; TRBD2 might be the D (7 bases). This CDR3 is 15 amino acids long. Germline values: CDR1 SEHNR, CDR2 FQNEAQ (reference sequence). The V end lost 4 bases, the J end lost 2 bases, and 15 bases lay between the germline ends. CDR3 sequence reads: CASSSPWEGAYEQYF. The CDR3, as DNA: TGTGCCAGCAGCTCCCCGTGGGAGGGGGCCTACGAGCAGTACTTC.

The chain is built from TRBV5-1 and TRBJ2-1; no definite D call. The V gene's germline CDR1 is SGHRS and CDR2 YFSETQ. The CDR3 has 11 residues. With 4 bases removed from V and 9 bases from J, the gap between germline ends came to 8 bases. Here the CDR3 reads CASSNRGEQFF. As DNA, the CDR3 is TGCGCCAGCAGCAATAGAGGTGAGCAGTTCTTC.

The rearrangement links TRBV7-3 to TRBJ2-7, with 9 bases aligning to TRBD2. CDR3 length equals 15 residues. V lost 1 base to trimming and J lost 4 bases; unmatched junction nucleotides: 5. Germline loops: CDR1 SGHTA, CDR2 FQGTGA. The CDR3 region has the DNA TGTGCCAGCAGCTTAATGGCGGGAGGGCCTTACGAGCAGTACTTC. Translation gives CASSLMAGGPYEQYF.

The V and J genes are TRBV28 and TRBJ2-4; TRBD2 agrees at 7 bases. The length of the CDR3 is 16 residues. V shed 5 bases, J shed 3 bases, and the junction held 10 bases outside the gene matches. Germline CDR1 reads MDHEN; CDR2 reads SYDVKM. The CDR3 loop reads CASSEDSSGGKNIQYF. The CDR3 bases are TGTGCCAGCAGTGAGGATTCTAGCGGTGGCAAAAACATTCAGTACTTC.

J is TRBJ1-5 and V is TRBV27; a possible D gene is TRBD1 (5 bases). This CDR3 has 13 amino acids. Germline V gene lookup returns CDR1 MNHEY and CDR2 SMNVEV (reference sequence). Trimming took 2 bases from V and 6 from J, leaving 8 bases between them. CDR3: CASSLKTAQPQHF. CDR3 coding DNA: TGTGCCAGCAGTTTAAAGACAGCTCAGCCCCAGCATTTT.

This clone was seen only once. V is TRBV30 and J is TRBJ2-1, with TRBD2 matching over 10 bases. This CDR3 contains 15 residues. J lost 7 bases, V lost 2 bases, and 8 bases had no gene match. Germline CDR1 is GTSNPN and CDR2 is SVGIG (reference sequence). CDR3 nucleotide sequence: TGTGCCTGGAGTTTCCTAGCGGGAGCGGATAATGAGCAGTTCTTC. The encoded protein is CAWSFLAGADNEQFF. Full variable domain (outside the CDR3, taken from reference TRBV30 and TRBJ2-1): SQTIHQWPATLVQPVGSPLSLECTVEGTSNPNLYWYRQAAGRGLQLLFYSVGIGQISSEVPQNLSASRPQDRQFILSSKKLLLSDSGFYLCAWSFLAGADNEQFFGPGTRLTVL.

The V gene is TRBV30, the J gene TRBJ2-7; TRBD2 matches at 13 bases. V dropped 2 bases and J dropped 2; count of bases not matched to a gene: 9. From germline, CDR1 is GTSNPN and CDR2 SVGIG (reference sequence). The CDR3 has 17 residues. The DNA of the CDR3 is TGTGCCTGGAGTCGATCCCGGACTAGCGGGAGTACCTACGAGCAGTACTTC. This encodes CAWSRSRTSGSTYEQYF. The variable domain in full, with the rest retrieved from reference TRBV30 and TRBJ2-7, is SQTIHQWPATLVQPVGSPLSLECTVEGTSNPNLYWYRQAAGRGLQLLFYSVGIGQISSEVPQNLSASRPQDRQFILSSKKLLLSDSGFYLCAWSRSRTSGSTYEQYFGPGTRLTVT.

The chain couples TRBV19 to TRBJ1-2, with 8 bases that match TRBD1. Germline V gene lookup returns CDR1 LNHDA and CDR2 SQIVND (reference sequence). This CDR3 is 15 amino acids long. J lost 9 bases, V lost 0 bases, and 9 bases had no gene match. The CDR3 sequence is CASSIDPTGVGSYTF. As DNA, the CDR3 is TGTGCCAGTAGTATAGATCCGACAGGGGTTGGAAGCTACACCTTC.

The rearrangement uses TRBV6-2 or TRBV6-3 and TRBJ2-7, with D maybe TRBD2 (6 bases). Trimming left V 1 base short and J 7 bases short, with 14 bases between. Germline V gene lookup returns CDR1 MNHEY and CDR2 SVGEGT. This CDR3 has 14 residues. CDR3 nucleotide sequence: TGTGCCAGCAGTTACTTGGACCTCCGGGGGGAGCAGTACTTC. This sequence encodes CASSYLDLRGEQYF.

This sequence joins TRBV11-3 and TRBJ2-1; 12 bases line up with TRBD2. J lost 9 bases, V lost 0 bases, and 3 bases had no gene match. The CDR3 length is 15 residues. CDR1 is SGHNT, CDR2 YENEEA, per germline. The CDR3 reads CASSLEASGRAEQFF. The CDR3 bases are TGTGCCAGCAGCTTAGAGGCTAGCGGGAGGGCTGAGCAGTTCTTC.

This chain links TRBV11-2 with TRBJ2-6, with TRBD1 matching over 8 bases. The germline gives CDR1 SGHAT, CDR2 FQNNGV. The CDR3 contains 17 residues. Trimming took 1 base from V and 4 from J; bases not matched to a gene: 6. The CDR3 DNA is TGTGCCAGCAGCTTAGGGACAGGGCTGCCCGGGGCCAACGTCCTGACTTTC. Amino acids: CASSLGTGLPGANVLTF.

This clone was picked up one time. This rearrangement joins TRBV12-5 to TRBJ1-6; possibly TRBD1 for D (5 bases). This CDR3 spans 16 amino acids. Germline CDR1 reads LGHNT; CDR2 reads FRNRAP. The V gene lost 2 bases and the J gene lost 5 bases, with 13 bases spanning the gap. The CDR3 protein is CASGLTGLNNNSPLHF. The CDR3 nucleotides read TGTGCTAGTGGTTTGACAGGCTTGAACAATAATTCACCCCTCCACTTT. The whole variable domain, filled in from reference TRBV12-5 and TRBJ1-6, reads DARVTQTPRHKVTEMGQEVTMRCQPILGHNTVFWYRQTMMQGLELLAYFRNRAPLDDSGMPKDRFSAEMPDATLATLKIQPSEPRDSAVYFCASGLTGLNNNSPLHFGNGTRLTVT.

The V and J genes are TRBV29-1 and TRBJ2-3, with D unclear. The CDR3 has 10 residues. Germline loops: CDR1 SQVTM, CDR2 ANQGSEA. V was cut by 7 bases and J by 4 bases, with 6 bases left in between. Here the CDR3 DNA reads TGCAGCGGTCTATCAGATACGCAGTATTTT. Its translation is CSGLSDTQYF.

J is TRBJ1-1 and V is TRBV11-1, with 7 nucleotides matching TRBD1. V trimming: 4 bases; J trimming: 7 bases; junction bases outside the gene matches: 3. The CDR3 contains 12 residues. CDR1 and CDR2 from the germline V gene are SGHAT and FQDESV (reference sequence). Written as DNA, the CDR3 is TGTGCCAGCAGCTCAAGGGGGCTTGAAGCTTTCTTT. Protein sequence: CASSSRGLEAFF.

V is TRBV28 and J is TRBJ2-1; D possibly corresponds to TRBD2 (5 bases). The length of the CDR3 is 15 residues. Trimming cost V 3 bases and J 7 bases, with 16 bases left between them. Germline CDR1 is MDHEN and CDR2 is SYDVKM. The CDR3 region has the DNA TGTGCCAGCAGTTTTCCGGGGAGCTCGAAAAATGAGCAGTTCTTC. The encoded protein is CASSFPGSSKNEQFF.

The chain has TRBV2 and TRBJ1-2; D gene ambiguous. In germline, CDR1 is SNHLY, CDR2 FYNNEI. This CDR3 region has 15 residues. V lost 0 bases and J lost 4, with 12 bases in between. The CDR3 is CASSEAAKGAYGYTF. DNA for the CDR3: TGTGCCAGCAGTGAAGCCGCCAAGGGAGCCTATGGCTACACCTTC. Full variable domain (remainder filled in from reference TRBV2 and TRBJ1-2): EPEVTQTPSHQVTQMGQEVILRCVPISNHLYFYWYRQILGQKVEFLVSFYNNEISEKSEIFDDQFSVERPDGSNFTLKIRSTKLEDSAMYFCASSEAAKGAYGYTFGSGTRLTVV.

The V gene is TRBV7-3, the J gene TRBJ2-5; D not certain. CDR3 length: 13 amino acids. V was trimmed by 0 bases and J by 1 base, leaving 3 bases between them. From germline, CDR1 is SGHTA and CDR2 FQGTGA. The CDR3 region is CASSLTRQETQYF. Written as DNA, the CDR3 is TGTGCCAGCAGCTTAACTCGCCAAGAGACCCAGTACTTC.

Only one count was recorded for this clone. V and J are TRBV6-1 and TRBJ1-5; TRBD1 matches at 8 bases. The CDR3 totals 18 residues. After removal of 4 bases from V and 0 bases from J, the junction contained 11 bases not matched to a gene. Looked up from germline, CDR1 is MNHNS and CDR2 is SASEGT. DNA for the CDR3: TGTGCCAGCAGTGGGGGGACAGGAGGCCTTTATAGCAATCAGCCCCAGCATTTT. Translation gives CASSGGTGGLYSNQPQHF.

The chain combines TRBV7-8 with TRBJ1-4; D might be TRBD1 (6 bases). The V gene's germline CDR1 is SGHVS and CDR2 FQNEAQ. The CDR3 is made up of 15 amino acids. Trimming shortened V by 1 base and J by 5 bases, and 11 bases separated the two germline ends. CDR3 residues: CASSLGVQGNEKLFF. The CDR3 DNA follows: TGTGCCAGCAGCTTAGGCGTACAGGGAAATGAAAAACTGTTTTTT.

V gene TRBV13 combines with J gene TRBJ1-4, with D unclear. This CDR3 region has 13 residues. Trimming removed 3 bases at V and 11 bases at J, with 13 bases between. The germline V gene has CDR1 PRHDT and CDR2 FYEKMQ (reference sequence). The CDR3 coding sequence is TGTGCCAGCAGCTTTACCCCCCTTGAGAAACTGTTTTTT. Translation gives CASSFTPLEKLFF.